The 2 T cell receptor beta chains reported below all come from one sample, sequenced in a study of beta chain features in type 1 diabetes. Investigators reverse transcribed all isolated RNA, so they sequenced expressed TCRB transcripts. Sequenced by immunoSEQ multiplex PCR; TCRdb stores in-frame clones only, minus some. The sample comprises 900,000 or so clones, around a sixth of which are singletons, and about 0.025% rests with the top ten. Sequences were obtained from naive CD4+ T cells from blood. The receptor source for this set is a woman under 30 in good health.

Only a few counts were recorded for this clone. Within the sample, other DNA sequences also encode this same CDR3. This sequence joins TRBV11-2 and TRBJ2-7; 7 nucleotides agree with TRBD1. Germline V lookup: CDR1 SGHAT, CDR2 FQNNGV. The CDR3 covers 14 residues. With 0 bases clipped from V and 3 bases from J, the junction kept 2 bases outside the gene matches. For the CDR3, the DNA is TGTGCCAGCAGCTTAGACAGGGGGAGCTACGAGCAGTACTTC. Amino acid sequence: CASSLDRGSYEQYF.

This chain links TRBV7-9 with TRBJ1-2, with 10 bases fitting TRBD1. V lost 5 bases to trimming and J lost 4 bases; unmatched junction nucleotides: 7. From germline, CDR1 is SEHNR and CDR2 FQNEAQ (reference sequence). The CDR3 is 15 residues long. The CDR3 loop is CASSADRGLGYGYTF. The CDR3 DNA reads as TGTGCCAGCAGCGCAGACAGGGGGCTCGGCTATGGCTACACCTTC.